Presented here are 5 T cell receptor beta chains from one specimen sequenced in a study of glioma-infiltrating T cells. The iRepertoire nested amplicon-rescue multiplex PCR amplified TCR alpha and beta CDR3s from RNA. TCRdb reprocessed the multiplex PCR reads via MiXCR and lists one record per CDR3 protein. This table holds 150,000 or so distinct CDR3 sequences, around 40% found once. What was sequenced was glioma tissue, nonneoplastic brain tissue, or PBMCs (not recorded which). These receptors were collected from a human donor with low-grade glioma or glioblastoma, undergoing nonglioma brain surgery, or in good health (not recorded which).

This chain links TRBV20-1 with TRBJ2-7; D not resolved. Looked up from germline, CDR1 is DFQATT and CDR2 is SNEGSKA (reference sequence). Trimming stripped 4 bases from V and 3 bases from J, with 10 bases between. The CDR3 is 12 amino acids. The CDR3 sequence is CSATDPRYEQYF. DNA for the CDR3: TGCAGTGCTACGGACCCCCGCTACGAGCAGTACTTC.

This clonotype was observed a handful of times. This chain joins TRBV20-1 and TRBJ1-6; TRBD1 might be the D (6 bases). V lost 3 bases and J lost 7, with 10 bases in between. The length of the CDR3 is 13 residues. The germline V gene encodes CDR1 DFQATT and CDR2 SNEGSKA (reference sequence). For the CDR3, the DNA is TGCAGTGCTAGTATACAGGGAAATTCACCCCTCCACTTT. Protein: CSASIQGNSPLHF.

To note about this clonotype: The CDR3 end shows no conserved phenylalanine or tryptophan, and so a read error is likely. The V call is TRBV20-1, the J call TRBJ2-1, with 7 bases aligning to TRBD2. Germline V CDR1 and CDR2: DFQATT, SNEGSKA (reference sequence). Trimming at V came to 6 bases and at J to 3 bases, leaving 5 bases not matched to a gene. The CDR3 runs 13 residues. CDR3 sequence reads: CSARLAFYNEQFL. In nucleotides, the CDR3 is TGCAGTGCGAGACTAGCTTTCTACAATGAGCAGTTCCTC.

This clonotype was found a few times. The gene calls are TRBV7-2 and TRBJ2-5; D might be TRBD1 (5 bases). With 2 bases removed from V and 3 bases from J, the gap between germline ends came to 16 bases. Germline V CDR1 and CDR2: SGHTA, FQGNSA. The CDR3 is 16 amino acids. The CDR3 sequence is CASSLKGRVEEETQYF. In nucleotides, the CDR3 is TGTGCCAGCAGCTTAAAAGGCAGGGTAGAAGAAGAGACCCAGTACTTC.

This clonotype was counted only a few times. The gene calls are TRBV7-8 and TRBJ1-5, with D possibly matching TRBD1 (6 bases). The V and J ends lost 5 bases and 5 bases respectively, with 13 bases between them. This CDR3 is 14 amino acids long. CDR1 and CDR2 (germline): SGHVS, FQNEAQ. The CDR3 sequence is CASSPTGYYQPQHF. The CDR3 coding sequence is TGTGCCAGCAGCCCAACAGGGTACTATCAGCCCCAGCATTTT.